Below are 14 T cell receptor beta chains sequenced from a single sample in a study of CD8 T cells in ankylosing spondylitis. Using its own MiXCR run on the 5' RACE reads, TCRdb lists one record per CDR3 protein. This sample yields approximately 550,000 distinct CDR3 sequences, of which about an eighth are seen a single time; nearly 7% belongs to the top ten. Their antigen targets remain unknown. Notes on the study in general: For ankylosing spondylitis blood, a TCR beta motif of eight or nine highly homologous variants appeared characteristic.

The sequencing input was blood, either unsorted or a sorted T cell fraction (not recorded which). Receptors were obtained from a male donor with ankylosing spondylitis.

This clonotype turned up a few times. The rearrangement joins TRBV5-1 to TRBJ2-6; 12 positions match TRBD1. CDR1 is SGHRS and CDR2 is YFSETQ in the germline V gene. CDR3 size: 17 residues. J was trimmed by 4 bases and V by 2 bases; bases with no gene match: 4. The CDR3 region is CASSFLGQGAGANVLTF. CDR3 bases: TGCGCCAGCAGCTTCCTGGGACAGGGGGCCGGGGCCAACGTCCTGACTTTC.

This clonotype was observed at least ten times. The V gene is TRBV20-1, the J gene TRBJ2-1; D ambiguous. CDR3 length: 13 amino acids. The germline V and J ends were trimmed by 1 base and 7 bases, with 11 bases remaining between them. The V gene's germline CDR1 is DFQATT and CDR2 SNEGSKA (reference sequence). The CDR3 bases are TGCAGTGCTAGAGCTCAGTTTCGAAATGAGCAGTTCTTC. Translation gives CSARAQFRNEQFF.

V and J are TRBV30 and TRBJ2-3, with TRBD1 matching 7 bases. V shed 6 bases and J 4 bases; nucleotides not matched to a gene: 7. The CDR3 extends over 13 amino acids. Germline CDR1 reads GTSNPN; CDR2 reads SVGIG (reference sequence). This CDR3 reads CACNRGPPDTQYF. The CDR3, as DNA: TGTGCCTGCAACAGGGGACCGCCAGATACGCAGTATTTT.

This clonotype was counted many times. The chain uses TRBV6-1 and TRBJ2-1; 7 bases map to TRBD1. The germline V gene encodes CDR1 MNHNS and CDR2 SASEGT. The CDR3 contains 13 residues. Trimming removed 7 bases from V and 7 bases from J; junction bases left unmatched: 7. For the CDR3, the DNA is TGTGCCAGCATAAGGGGGCAAAGGAATGAGCAGTTCTTC. This translates into CASIRGQRNEQFF.

The sample holds many counts of this clonotype. V gene TRBV24-1 combines with J gene TRBJ2-1; 12 bases fit TRBD2. The CDR3 totals 14 residues. Germline CDR1 and CDR2: KGHDR and SFDVKD. V was clipped by 4 bases and J by 14 bases; unmatched bases: 8. For the CDR3, the DNA is TGTGCCACCAGTGAGCGACTAGCGGGAGTTGGCAAGTTCTTC. Its protein product is CATSERLAGVGKFF.

The chain has TRBV29-1 and TRBJ1-1; TRBD1 agrees at 8 bases. With 5 bases clipped from V and 1 base from J, the junction kept 9 bases outside the gene matches. Germline lookup yields CDR1 SQVTM and CDR2 ANQGSEA. There are 15 residues in the CDR3. CDR3 protein: CSVNRPGQENTEAFF. The CDR3 DNA sequence: TGCAGCGTTAACCGTCCGGGACAGGAGAACACTGAAGCTTTCTTT.

Only one count was recorded for this clonotype. The chain carries TRBV14 and TRBJ2-5, with D possibly matching TRBD2 (5 bases). Trimming removed 3 bases at V and 7 bases at J, with 18 bases between. The CDR3 loop spans 15 amino acids. CDR1 and CDR2 (germline): SGHDN, FVKESK. Here the CDR3 reads CASSQRGQLYGTQYF. CDR3 nucleotides: TGTGCCAGCAGCCAGAGAGGGCAGCTGTATGGGACCCAGTACTTC.

This clonotype was observed many times. The rearrangement links TRBV15 to TRBJ2-1; perhaps TRBD1 as D (6 bases). V lost 8 bases to trimming and J lost 13 bases, with 18 bases between them. The CDR3 extends over 12 amino acids. CDR1 and CDR2 from the germline V gene are LNHNV and YYDKDF (reference sequence). Here the CDR3 reads CATGRLRGKQFF. CDR3 coding DNA: TGTGCCACCGGCCGCCTCAGGGGAAAACAGTTCTTC. Variable domain in full (rest from reference TRBV15 and TRBJ2-1): DAMVIQNPRYQVTQFGKPVTLSCSQTLNHNVMYWYQQKSSQAPKLLFHYYDKDFNNEADTPDNFQSRRPNTSFCFLDIRSPGLGDTAMYLCATGRLRGKQFFGPGTRLTVL.

Remarks on this clonotype: Given a much more abundant clone one base away, this may be a read error. V is TRBV12-3 or TRBV12-4 and J is TRBJ2-2; TRBD1 is a possible D gene (5 bases). The ends were cut back, 2 bases at V and 0 bases at J, with 7 bases in the middle. The CDR3 is 15 residues long. CDR3 nucleotide sequence: TGTGCCAGCAGTTTATGGACACCGAACACCGGGGAGCTGTTTTTT. Translating gives CASSLWTPNTGELFF.

V usage is TRBV20-1 and J usage is TRBJ2-7, with TRBD1 as a possible D gene (6 bases). The CDR3 has 17 residues. The V end lost 0 bases, the J end lost 0 bases, and 18 bases lay between the germline ends. Germline CDR1 DFQATT, CDR2 SNEGSKA (reference sequence). Here the CDR3 reads CSARDGAGAISSYEQYF. The CDR3 DNA is TGCAGTGCTAGAGATGGTGCAGGGGCAATTAGCTCCTACGAGCAGTACTTC.

This clonotype was recorded a few times. DNA of the CDR3: TGTGCCAGCAGTTTGGGACAGGGGGCTCCCCAGCATTTT. It codes for CASSLGQGAPQHF. The V call is TRBV12-3 or TRBV12-4, the J call TRBJ1-5; 12 nucleotides align to TRBD1. The CDR3 runs to 13 residues. J gave up 10 bases and V 3 bases, and 1 base lay outside the gene matches.

The chain links TRBV20-1 to TRBJ2-7, with D perhaps matching TRBD1 or TRBD2 (5 bases each). The CDR3 has 15 residues. V gave up 5 bases and J gave up 1 base, with 18 bases separating them. CDR1 is DFQATT and CDR2 is SNEGSKA in the germline V gene (reference sequence). CDR3: CSALTGADISYEQYF. The CDR3 coding sequence is TGCAGTGCTCTCACCGGGGCCGATATTTCCTACGAGCAGTACTTC.

This clonotype was picked up many times. The rearrangement joins TRBV6-5 to TRBJ2-3; TRBD2 is a possible D gene (6 bases). This CDR3 spans 16 amino acids. V was trimmed by 0 bases and J by 2 bases, leaving 12 bases between them. Looked up from germline, CDR1 is MNHEY and CDR2 is SVGAGI. In nucleotides, the CDR3 is TGTGCCAGCAGTTACTCGAAGACTAGGCACACAGATACGCAGTATTTT. Its protein is CASSYSKTRHTDTQYF.

This clonotype was detected a few times. This sequence joins TRBV25-1 and TRBJ2-7; D not resolved. CDR1 is MGHDK, CDR2 SYGVNS, per germline. Trimming pared 1 base from V and 2 bases from J, leaving 9 bases between. The CDR3 runs 14 residues. CDR3 amino acids: CASSELADPYEQYV. CDR3 DNA: TGTGCCAGCAGTGAATTAGCAGACCCCTACGAGCAGTACGTC.